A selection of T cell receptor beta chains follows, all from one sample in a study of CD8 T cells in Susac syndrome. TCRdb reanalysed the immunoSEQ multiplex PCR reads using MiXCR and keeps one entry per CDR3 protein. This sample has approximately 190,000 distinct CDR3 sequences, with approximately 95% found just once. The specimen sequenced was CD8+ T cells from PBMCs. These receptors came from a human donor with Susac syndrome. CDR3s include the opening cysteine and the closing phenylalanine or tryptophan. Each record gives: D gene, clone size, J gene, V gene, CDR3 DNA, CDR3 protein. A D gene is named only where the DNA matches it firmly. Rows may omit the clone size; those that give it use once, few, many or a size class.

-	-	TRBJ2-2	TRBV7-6	TGTGCCAGCAGCTTAGGGGGTCTTACCGGGGAGCTGTTTTTT	CASSLGGLTGELFF
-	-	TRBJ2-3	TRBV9	TGTGCCAGCAGCGTATCACGAGAACTCGATACGCAGTATTTT	CASSVSRELDTQYF
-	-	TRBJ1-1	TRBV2	TGTGCCAGCAGCCTCGATGCGGTGAACACTGAAGCTTTCTTT	CASSLDAVNTEAFF
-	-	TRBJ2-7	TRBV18	TGTGCCAGCTCACCCGACACGTCGTACGAGCAGTACTTC	CASSPDTSYEQYF
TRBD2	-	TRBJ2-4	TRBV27	TGTGCCAGCAGTTTAGGGACTAGCGGAGTTCAGTACTTC	CASSLGTSGVQYF
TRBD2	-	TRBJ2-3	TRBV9	TGTGCCAGCAGCCCCGAAGTGGGAGGGCCATCAGATACGCAGTATTTT	CASSPEVGGPSDTQYF
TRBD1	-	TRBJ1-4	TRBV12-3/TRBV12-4	TGTGCCAGCAGTCTCAGCCGGGACAGCAAAAAACTGTTTTTT	CASSLSRDSKKLFF
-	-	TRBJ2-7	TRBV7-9	TGTGCCAGCAGCCTGAGCAGTTATCGCTACGAGCAGTACTTC	CASSLSSYRYEQYF
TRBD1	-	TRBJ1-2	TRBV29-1	TGCAGCGTTCCCCCGGACAGGGGGAACTATGGCTACACCTTC	CSVPPDRGNYGYTF
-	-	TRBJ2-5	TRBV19	TGTGCCAGTAGCACGGACCCGTACCAAGAGACCCAGTACTTC	CASSTDPYQETQYF
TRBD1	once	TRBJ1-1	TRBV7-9	TGTGCCAGCAGCTTCCCAGGACAGGGCAACACTGAAGCTTTCTTT	CASSFPGQGNTEAFF
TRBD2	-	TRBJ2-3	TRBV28	TGTGCCAGCAGCCCTGAGCGGGGGGGGCCCGATACGCAGTATTTT	CASSPERGGPDTQYF
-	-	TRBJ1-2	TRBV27	TGTGCCAGCAGCGCACAGGGTTCGCGGCGGCGGGACGGTGATGGCTACACCTTC	CASSAQGSRRRDGDGYTF
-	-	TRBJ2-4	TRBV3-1	TGTGCCAGCAGCCAAGATCTAGGCGGTCTAAACATTCAGTACTTC	CASSQDLGGLNIQYF
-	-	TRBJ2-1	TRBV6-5	TGTGCCAGCAGTACGGTGGGCTACAATGAGCAGTTCTTC	CASSTVGYNEQFF
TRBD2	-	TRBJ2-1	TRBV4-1	TGCGCCAGCAGACCGACTAGCGGGGGGGCCTTCAATGAGCAGTTCTTC	CASRPTSGGAFNEQFF
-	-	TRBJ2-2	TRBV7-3	TGTGCCAGCAGCACTGGCGCCGGGGAGCTGTTTTTT	CASSTGAGELFF
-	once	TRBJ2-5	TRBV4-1	TGCGCCAGCAGCCGAGCAACAGGACAAGAGACCCAGTACTTC	CASSRATGQETQYF
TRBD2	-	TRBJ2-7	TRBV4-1	TGCGCCAGCAGCCAAACGACTAGCGGGAGGCACGAGCAGTACTTC	CASSQTTSGRHEQYF
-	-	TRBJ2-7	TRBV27	TGTGCCAGCAGTTTAAGGGGCCCTGCCTACGAGCAGTACTTC	CASSLRGPAYEQYF
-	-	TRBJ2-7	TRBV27	TGTGCCAGCAGTTTGTCAGGGGAATACGAGCAGTACTTC	CASSLSGEYEQYF
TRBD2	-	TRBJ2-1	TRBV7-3	TGTGCCAGCAGCCCGGGACTAACCCTTGTTAGCTCCTACAATGAGCAGTTCTTC	CASSPGLTLVSSYNEQFF
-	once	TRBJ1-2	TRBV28	TGTGCCAGCAGTTTAGCAGGGGCCTATGGCTACACCTTC	CASSLAGAYGYTF
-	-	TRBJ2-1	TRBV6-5	TGTGCCAGCGGGTATGAGCAGTTCTTC	CASGYEQFF
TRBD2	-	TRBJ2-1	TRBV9	TGTGCCAGCAGCGTAGTCGGGGACTACGCTAATGAGCAGTTCTTC	CASSVVGDYANEQFF
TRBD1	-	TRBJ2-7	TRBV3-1	TGTGCCAGCAGCCCTAGATTACCCACTACAGGGGTTACCTACGAGCAGTACTTC	CASSPRLPTTGVTYEQYF
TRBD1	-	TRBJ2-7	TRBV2	TGTGCCAGCACCCAGACAGGGGCGATCTACGAGCAGTACTTC	CASTQTGAIYEQYF
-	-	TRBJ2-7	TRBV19	TGTGCCAGTAGTTCTCCAGGACTGGGTGACGAGCAGTACTTC	CASSSPGLGDEQYF
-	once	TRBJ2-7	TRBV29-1	TGCAGCGTTGAAGGGGGAGGAACGTCCGCCTACGAGCAGTACTTC	CSVEGGGTSAYEQYF